The clone carrying this TCR beta chain was seen only a few times. Its antigen is unknown. The CDR3 runs to 19 residues. The ends lost 5 bases at V and 1 base at J; junction bases unmatched: 10. The germline V gene has CDR1 MNHNS and CDR2 SASEGT. These data come from a study of CD8 T cells in ankylosing spondylitis. Notes on the study in general: Disease-linked clones were CD8+ and relatively rare in peripheral blood. A motif in TCR beta, a set of under ten highly homologous variants, appeared characteristic of ankylosing spondylitis blood.

TCRdb processed the 5' RACE reads anew with MiXCR; each CDR3 protein has one entry. The data hold over 600,000 distinct CDR3 sequences, with around 17% observed a single time. This chain joins TRBV6-1 and TRBJ2-5; 16 bases map to TRBD2. The sample comprised blood, either unsorted or a sorted T cell fraction (not recorded which). This clonotype originated in a male donor with ankylosing spondylitis. The DNA for the CDR3 is TGTGCCAGCAGTACAAACTGGGGGACTAGCGGGAGGGGCCAAGAGACCCAGTACTTC. Protein sequence: CASSTNWGTSGRGQETQYF.